This T cell receptor beta chain was identified during a study of T cell responses to AZD1222 COVID-19 vaccine. Findings and caveats of the study: Across spike, vaccine-associated CD4 TCRs were found, dominant at 160-218 and 743-854. The reported proportion of spike-specific TCRs targeting unmutated variant regions was nearly half. It should be noted that donors were predominantly white British and more often female, and clonal diversity was possibly underestimated.

On this clone itself: The target antigen is unknown.

Pooled samples include second doses given at about 4 or 12 weeks. Assay: immunoSEQ multiplex PCR; the TCRdb copy retains only in-frame clones and omits some. The sample consists of roughly 150,000 clones, about 90% of them appearing once. This CDR3 has 13 residues. Germline assignment: CDR1 ENHRY and CDR2 SYGVKD. V was trimmed by 8 bases and J by 0 bases, leaving 8 bases between them. This sequence was found in an adult who received the AZD1222 COVID-19 vaccine. The material sequenced was peripheral blood, taken 28 days after the second AZD1222 dose. The chain carries TRBV10-3 and TRBJ1-3; perhaps TRBD1 as D (5 bases). The CDR3 spells CAIADSSGNTIYF. CDR3 bases: TGTGCCATCGCCGACAGCTCTGGAAACACCATATATTTT.